This T cell receptor (beta chain) emerged from a study of cytomegalovirus exposure and HLA in healthy donors. The study's findings and limits: Cytomegalovirus-associated TCR beta chains were listed, numbering roughly 150. In a later analysis, DRB1 alleles had the most associated TCRs; HLA-C alleles the fewest. In vitro work confirmed that a few CMV-associated chains recognize CMV antigens.

This CDR3 region has 14 residues. Germline values: CDR1 GTSNPN, CDR2 SVGIG (reference sequence). The V gene end was trimmed by 4 bases and the J gene end by 2 bases; junction bases not matched to a gene: 8. PCR used 60 Vbeta primers and 13 Jbeta primers. The repertoire was sequenced with immunoSEQ multiplex PCR; TCRdb's copy has only in-frame clones and lacks some. The sample shows 200,000 to 250,000 clones, 75% to 90% of them seen only once. Points on this clone: Antigen unknown.

V usage is TRBV30 and J usage is TRBJ2-7; 7 bases line up with TRBD1. The TCR comes from a middle-aged woman in good health and CMV-seronegative. Sequenced sample: PBMCs. The CDR3, as DNA: TGTGCCTGGACTAAAGGGGGCACTACCTACGAGCAGTACTTC. Translating it yields CAWTKGGTTYEQYF.